The 30 T cell receptor beta chains given below trace back to one sample, sequenced in a study of blood T cell repertoires in COVID-19. Here immunoSEQ multiplex PCR was the method, and the copy in TCRdb shows in-frame clones only, minus some. The data show 150,000 or so clones, roughly four fifths seen once. The source material was peripheral blood. These receptors were taken from a human donor with acute or convalescent COVID-19. The donor label of this sample is uncertain.

This clone was counted between two and nine times. In DNA form, the CDR3 reads TGTGCCAGCCAAAGGGGGACTGAAGCTTTCTTT. This translates into CASQRGTEAFF. The rearrangement joins TRBV27 to TRBJ1-1; D perhaps matches TRBD1 (6 bases). The germline V gene encodes CDR1 MNHEY and CDR2 SMNVEV (reference sequence). Trimming pared 8 bases from V and 5 bases from J, leaving 9 bases between. CDR3 length: 11 residues.

V gene TRBV21-1 combines with J gene TRBJ1-2; the table's D call, TRBD1, has no DNA check behind it. TRBV21-1 is a pseudogene segment. The CDR3 is 15 amino acids. CDR3 sequence: CASSIPGQGSYGYTF. The CDR3 nucleotides are TGTGCCAGCAGCATTCCGGGACAGGGGAGCTATGGCTACACCTTC.

The chain is built from TRBV10-1 and TRBJ2-7; possibly TRBD1 for D (6 bases). The length of the CDR3 is 18 residues. V lost 6 bases and J lost 2, with 26 bases in between. Germline values: CDR1 WNHNN, CDR2 SYGVQD (reference sequence). CDR3 residues: CASRGTHPPGTYAYEQYF. The CDR3 DNA is TGCGCCAGCAGAGGTACACACCCCCCCGGGACATACGCCTACGAGCAGTACTTC.

This clone was seen a single time. The V call is TRBV7-9, the J call TRBJ2-6, with a possible D match to TRBD1 (6 bases). The CDR3 is 17 amino acids. Trimming removed 6 bases at V and 0 bases at J, with 15 bases between. Germline-derived CDR1 and CDR2 are SEHNR and FQNEAQ (reference sequence). In DNA, the CDR3 is TGTGCCAGCAGTCAACAGGGTTCGCGCTCTGGGGCCAACGTCCTGACTTTC. It translates to CASSQQGSRSGANVLTF.

CDR3 sequence (DNA): TGTGCCAGCAGGGTTTCGGGGGGCCGGTTGAACACTGAAGCTTTCTTT. Protein product: CASRVSGGRLNTEAFF. The V and J genes are TRBV2 and TRBJ1-1; possibly TRBD1 for D (6 bases). CDR3 length: 16 residues. CDR1 is SNHLY and CDR2 is FYNNEI in the germline V gene. Trimming stripped 6 bases from V and 0 bases from J, with 17 bases between.

This clone was detected only once. This rearrangement joins TRBV2 to TRBJ2-5; D might be TRBD1 (5 bases). Germline loops: CDR1 SNHLY, CDR2 FYNNEI. The CDR3 is made up of 11 amino acids. V lost 7 bases and J 7 bases, leaving 10 bases between the germline ends. The CDR3 region is CASNGDRTQYF. In DNA form, the CDR3 reads TGTGCCAGCAACGGAGACAGGACCCAGTACTTC.

The rearrangement links TRBV6-5 to TRBJ2-3; D may be TRBD1 (6 bases). CDR3 size: 15 residues. Germline V gene data show CDR1 as MNHEY and CDR2 as SVGAGI. Trimming shortened V by 0 bases and J by 2 bases, and 9 bases separated the two germline ends. The CDR3 sequence: CASSYSGTNTDTQYF. The CDR3, as DNA: TGTGCCAGCAGTTACTCGGGGACAAACACAGATACGCAGTATTTT.

This clone was seen ten or more times. This chain connects TRBV5-1 to TRBJ1-5, with 8 bases matching TRBD1. The CDR3 loop spans 16 amino acids. V shed 1 base and J 2 bases; nucleotides not matched to a gene: 5. CDR1 is SGHRS and CDR2 is YFSETQ in the germline V gene. CDR3 loop: CASSLSTDRGNQPQHF. CDR3 coding DNA: TGCGCCAGCAGCTTGTCTACGGACAGGGGCAATCAGCCCCAGCATTTT. The full variable domain, in which reference TRBV5-1 and TRBJ1-5 provide the parts outside the CDR3, is KAGVTQTPRYLIKTRGQQVTLSCSPISGHRSVSWYQQTPGQGLQFLFEYFSETQRNKGNFPGRFSGRQFSNSRSEMNVSTLELGDSALYLCASSLSTDRGNQPQHFGDGTRLSIL.

V gene TRBV19 combines with J gene TRBJ2-3; TRBD2 agrees at 9 bases. CDR1 LNHDA and CDR2 SQIVND come from the germline V gene (reference sequence). CDR3 length equals 16 residues. The junction had 6 bases not matched to a gene; V was cut back by 3 bases and J by 2 bases. The CDR3 sequence: CASSIEGGGATDTQYF. The DNA of the CDR3 is TGTGCCAGTAGTATTGAGGGCGGGGGGGCCACAGATACGCAGTATTTT.

The chain uses TRBV25-1 and TRBJ1-2, with D possibly matching TRBD1 (5 bases). V shed 9 bases and J shed 1 base, with 15 bases lying between them. Looked up from germline, CDR1 is MGHDK and CDR2 is SYGVNS. This CDR3 is 14 amino acids long. This chain's CDR3 is CASAGQGGNYGYTF. The CDR3 DNA reads as TGTGCCAGTGCGGGGCAGGGAGGTAACTATGGCTACACCTTC.

This clone showed up just once. This chain uses TRBV10-3 with TRBJ1-6, with a weak D call TRBD1 (5 bases). Germline values: CDR1 ENHRY, CDR2 SYGVKD. V lost 10 bases and J lost 10, with 17 bases in between. The CDR3 is 13 residues long. CDR3 in DNA: TGTGCCACCCTAGACAGAGCAGGCTCACCCCTCCACTTT. Amino acids: CATLDRAGSPLHF.

A few counts support this clone. The J gene is TRBJ2-2, the V gene TRBV30; 8 bases align to TRBD1. V lost 3 bases, J lost 5 bases, and 11 bases stayed unmatched. The germline gives CDR1 GTSNPN, CDR2 SVGIG (reference sequence). The CDR3 extends over 16 amino acids. CDR3 sequence: CAWRGKETGVTGELFF. For the CDR3, the DNA is TGTGCCTGGAGAGGCAAAGAGACAGGGGTGACCGGGGAGCTGTTTTTT.

CDR3: CASSQAYSEVTDTQYF. The DNA of the CDR3 is TGCGCCAGCAGTCAAGCCTATAGCGAGGTCACAGATACGCAGTATTTT. This chain links TRBV23-1 with TRBJ2-3; perhaps TRBD2 as D (5 bases). TRBV23-1 is an ORF for which the function is uncertain. Trimming pared 2 bases from V and 2 bases from J, leaving 14 bases between. The CDR3 has 16 residues.

The chain employs TRBV10-3 and TRBJ1-1; TRBD1 matches 7 bases. Germline lookup yields CDR1 ENHRY and CDR2 SYGVKD. There are 14 residues in the CDR3. Trimming cost V 5 bases and J 1 base; bases outside gene matches: 4. The CDR3 reads CAISWDSGNTEAFF. In nucleotides, the CDR3 is TGTGCCATCAGTTGGGACAGCGGGAACACTGAAGCTTTCTTT.

V and J are TRBV3-1 (or the pseudogene TRBV3-2) and TRBJ1-1; a possible D gene is TRBD1 (5 bases). CDR3 length: 14 amino acids. V lost 4 bases and J 0 bases, leaving 9 bases between the germline ends. Germline values: CDR1 LGHDT, CDR2 YNNKEL (reference sequence). CDR3: CASSRRQMNTEAFF. Here the CDR3 DNA reads TGTGCCAGCAGCCGCAGACAGATGAACACTGAAGCTTTCTTT.

J is TRBJ1-1 and V is TRBV27; 8 bases map to TRBD1. The germline gives CDR1 MNHEY, CDR2 SMNVEV (reference sequence). The CDR3 is 11 amino acids. The trim removed 9 bases at V and 4 bases at J, leaving 1 base unmatched. The CDR3 loop reads CASTGGTEAFF. In nucleotides, the CDR3 is TGTGCCAGTACAGGGGGCACTGAAGCTTTCTTT.

The V gene is TRBV19, the J gene TRBJ1-2, with a possible D match to TRBD1 (6 bases). The length of the CDR3 is 15 residues. Germline CDR1 LNHDA, CDR2 SQIVND (reference sequence). V gave up 5 bases and J gave up 4 bases, with 17 bases separating them. DNA of the CDR3: TGTGCCAGTAGTGTCACAGGGTTCTCCAGCTATGGCTACACCTTC. This gives the protein CASSVTGFSSYGYTF.

This clone came up once. V is TRBV19 and J is TRBJ2-2, with 11 bases lining up with TRBD1. This CDR3 has 14 residues. From germline, CDR1 is LNHDA and CDR2 SQIVND (reference sequence). J gave up 9 bases and V 7 bases, and 7 bases lay outside the gene matches. CDR3 coding DNA: TGTGCCAGTAATCTGGACAGGGGGCGCCGGGAGCTGTTTTTT. It specifies CASNLDRGRRELFF.

The V call is TRBV3-1 (or the pseudogene TRBV3-2), the J call TRBJ1-5; 8 bases match TRBD1. The CDR3 consists of 18 residues. V lost 1 base to trimming and J lost 5 bases; unmatched junction nucleotides: 13. CDR1 LGHDT and CDR2 YNNKEL come from the germline V gene (reference sequence). The CDR3 region is CASSQGDRNRDSYQPQHF. CDR3 nucleotide sequence: TGTGCCAGCAGCCAAGGGGACAGGAATCGAGATTCATATCAGCCCCAGCATTTT.

J is TRBJ1-4 and V is TRBV2, with 7 positions matching TRBD1. This CDR3 is built from 15 residues. Germline loops: CDR1 SNHLY, CDR2 FYNNEI. V gave up 6 bases and J gave up 2 bases; unmatched junction bases: 6. CDR3 loop: CASRLQGGTNEKLFF. DNA for the CDR3: TGTGCCAGCAGGCTTCAGGGGGGCACTAATGAAAAACTGTTTTTT.

The V and J genes are TRBV6-2 or TRBV6-3 and TRBJ1-5, with 9 bases that match TRBD1. Trimming cost V 6 bases and J 6 bases; bases outside gene matches: 9. Germline CDR1 reads MNHEY; CDR2 reads SVGEGT. This CDR3 spans 15 amino acids. For the CDR3, the DNA is TGTGCCAGCAGCCCAGGGACAGGGACTAGTCAGCCCCAGCATTTT. Amino acid sequence: CASSPGTGTSQPQHF.

The chain has TRBV6-5 and TRBJ2-3; D perhaps matches TRBD2 (5 bases). The CDR3 covers 15 residues. V shed 8 bases and J shed 0 bases, with 15 bases lying between them. Per germline, CDR1 MNHEY and CDR2 SVGAGI. CDR3 coding DNA: TGTGCCAGCTCCCCTAGGGCGGGCAGCACAGATACGCAGTATTTT. This codes for CASSPRAGSTDTQYF.

The chain recombines TRBV19 with TRBJ1-2; 7 positions match TRBD1. This CDR3 is built from 16 residues. The V segment lost 5 bases and the J segment 2 bases; nucleotides outside the gene matches: 11. Germline-derived CDR1 and CDR2 are LNHDA and SQIVND (reference sequence). As DNA, the CDR3 is TGTGCCAGTAGTCCCCAAGGGGACAGCTACAACTATGGCTACACCTTC. Amino acids: CASSPQGDSYNYGYTF.

This clone was counted between two and nine times. The V and J genes are TRBV14 and TRBJ1-4; tentative D call: TRBD1 (6 bases). Trimming stripped 1 base from V and 8 bases from J, with 14 bases between. Germline V gene data show CDR1 as SGHDN and CDR2 as FVKESK. The CDR3 spans 15 residues. The CDR3 is CASSQVTGRGEKLFF. The CDR3 DNA sequence: TGTGCCAGCAGCCAAGTTACAGGGAGGGGCGAAAAACTGTTTTTT.

The rearrangement links TRBV9 to TRBJ1-2; TRBD1 aligns across 7 bases. Germline values: CDR1 SGDLS, CDR2 YYNGEE. This CDR3 comprises 16 residues. V lost 4 bases, J lost 7 bases, and 16 bases stayed unmatched. The CDR3 sequence: CASSRNKGQSSGGYTF. In nucleotides, the CDR3 is TGTGCCAGCAGCAGGAACAAGGGACAGTCTTCGGGTGGCTACACCTTC.

This clone was recorded once. The chain uses TRBV6-6 and TRBJ2-3, with a possible D match to TRBD1 (5 bases). This CDR3 has 15 amino acids. From germline, CDR1 is MNHNY and CDR2 SVGAGI (reference sequence). Between the trimmed V and J ends, which lost 7 bases and 3 bases, there was a span of 17 bases. The CDR3 DNA reads TGTGCCAGCATGGGCCTAGGGGCTCGGACAGATACGCAGTATTTT. Translation gives CASMGLGARTDTQYF.

The chain links TRBV29-1 to TRBJ1-5; possibly TRBD1 for D (6 bases). CDR1 is SQVTM, CDR2 ANQGSEA, per germline. V was pared by 6 bases and J by 4 bases, with 16 bases between. The CDR3 extends over 14 amino acids. The CDR3 DNA sequence: TGCAGCGTCGCGGTAGGGGGGGCAAATCAGCCCCAGCATTTT. It encodes CSVAVGGANQPQHF.

The V gene is TRBV2, the J gene TRBJ2-5, with 11 bases fitting TRBD2. Losses at the gene ends were 5 bases for V and 4 bases for J; bases not matched to a gene: 6. CDR3 length equals 15 residues. Germline V gives CDR1 SNHLY, CDR2 FYNNEI. CDR3 protein: CASSPLAGGTETQYF. The CDR3 DNA follows: TGTGCCAGCAGTCCGCTAGCGGGGGGCACAGAGACCCAGTACTTC. Supplemented by reference TRBV2 and TRBJ2-5, the full variable domain reads EPEVTQTPSHQVTQMGQEVILRCVPISNHLYFYWYRQILGQKVEFLVSFYNNEISEKSEIFDDQFSVERPDGSNFTLKIRSTKLEDSAMYFCASSPLAGGTETQYFGPGTRLLVL.

The genes are TRBV19 and TRBJ2-4; perhaps TRBD2 as D (7 bases). This CDR3 has 16 amino acids. V lost 0 bases to trimming and J lost 3 bases, with 12 bases between them. Germline CDR1 LNHDA, CDR2 SQIVND (reference sequence). CDR3 sequence reads: CASSIDRGAIKNIQYF. The CDR3 nucleotides are TGTGCCAGTAGTATAGATCGGGGGGCAATCAAAAACATTCAGTACTTC.

The count of this clone is one. The chain's CDR3 is CASSLATGTNTEAFF. The DNA for the CDR3 is TGTGCCAGCAGCTTGGCAACAGGGACGAACACTGAAGCTTTCTTT. This chain links TRBV5-4 with TRBJ1-1; weak D call: TRBD1 (6 bases). The V and J ends lost 0 bases and 1 base respectively, with 10 bases between them. CDR1 and CDR2 (germline): SGHNT, YYREEE (reference sequence). The CDR3 is 15 amino acids.